The source of this T cell receptor beta chain is a study of CD8+CD57+ T cells in acquired aplastic anemia. Study overall: The study obtained an average of roughly 3 ug of DNA from sorted CD4+ and CD8+ cells.

CDR1 and CDR2 from the germline V gene are SGDLS and YYNGEE. This CDR3 is 14 amino acids long. V was shortened by 3 bases and J by 3 bases, with 13 bases between the two germline ends. Using genomic DNA as the template, TCR beta VDJ and CDR3 profiling was carried out. In TCRdb, the reads were re-called with MiXCR into one record per CDR3 protein. The sample holds 150,000 to 200,000 distinct CDR3 sequences, around 48% seen once. Notes on the study in general: The number of CD8+ CDR3 sequences shared by patients and controls was twenty-nine. For CD8+ Simpson's diversity, patients and controls showed no significant difference.

This clonotype was seen repeatedly, ten times or more. The antigen remains unidentified. Only patients with CD8+CD57+ cell expansion on flow cytometry were chosen for sequencing. Sampling of blood occurred while the patients had still received no therapy. The TCR originated in a human donor with aplastic anemia. The chain has TRBV9 and TRBJ2-7, with D perhaps matching TRBD1 or TRBD2 (6 bases each). The specimen sequenced was sorted CD4+, CD8+, or CD8+CD57+ T cells (not recorded which) from PBMCs. The CDR3 DNA sequence: TGTGCCAGCAGCGCGGGGGACAAATACTACGAGCAGTACTTC. It codes for CASSAGDKYYEQYF.